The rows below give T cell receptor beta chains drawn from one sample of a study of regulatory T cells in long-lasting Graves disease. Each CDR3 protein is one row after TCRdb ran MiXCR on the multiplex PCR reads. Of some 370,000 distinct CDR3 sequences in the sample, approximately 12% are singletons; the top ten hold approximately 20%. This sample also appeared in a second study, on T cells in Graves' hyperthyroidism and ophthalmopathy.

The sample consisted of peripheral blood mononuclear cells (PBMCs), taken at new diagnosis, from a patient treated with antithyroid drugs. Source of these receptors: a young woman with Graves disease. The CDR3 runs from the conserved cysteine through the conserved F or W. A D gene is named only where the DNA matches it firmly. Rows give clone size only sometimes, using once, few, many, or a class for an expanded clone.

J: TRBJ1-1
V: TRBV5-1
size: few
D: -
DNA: TGCGCCAGCAGCGCCAACAGGGTTGGCGCTGAAGCTTTCTTT
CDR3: CASSANRVGAEAFF

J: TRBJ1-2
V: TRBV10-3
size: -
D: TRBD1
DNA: TGTGCCATCAGTGAGCCACAGGGGTTTAACACCTTC
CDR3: CAISEPQGFNTF

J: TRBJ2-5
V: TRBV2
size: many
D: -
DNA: TGTGCCAGCCGGGGAGCCGGATTCCAAGAGACCCAGTACTTC
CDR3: CASRGAGFQETQYF

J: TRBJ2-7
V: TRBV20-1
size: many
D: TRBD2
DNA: TGCAGTGCTAGACGCGGACTAGCGGGGAAACAGTACTTC
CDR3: CSARRGLAGKQYF

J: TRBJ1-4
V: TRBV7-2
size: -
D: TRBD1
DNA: TGTGCCAGCAGCCCGTATGGACAGGGATCGAGTGAAAAACTGTTTTTT
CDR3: CASSPYGQGSSEKLFF

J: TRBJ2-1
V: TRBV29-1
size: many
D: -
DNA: TGCAGCGTTGAAGGAACAGCGACGAGCTCCTACAATGAGCAGTTCTTC
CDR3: CSVEGTATSSYNEQFF

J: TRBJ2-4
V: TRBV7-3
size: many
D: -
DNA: TGTGCCAGCAGTACCCAGGGCGGGAACATTCAGTACTTC
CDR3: CASSTQGGNIQYF

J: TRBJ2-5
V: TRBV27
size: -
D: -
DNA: TGTGCCAGCAGTCCGATAGGGCTCGAGGGCCCCGAGACCCAGTACTTC
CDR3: CASSPIGLEGPETQYF

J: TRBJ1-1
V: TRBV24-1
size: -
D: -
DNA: TGTGCCACCAGCGGCAGGACGCCCGACGAAGCTTTCTTT
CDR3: CATSGRTPDEAFF

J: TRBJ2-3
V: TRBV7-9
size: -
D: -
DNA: TGTGCCAGCAGCTCCCCGAGGTTAGGGCCAGGCACAGATACGCAGTATTTT
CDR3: CASSSPRLGPGTDTQYF

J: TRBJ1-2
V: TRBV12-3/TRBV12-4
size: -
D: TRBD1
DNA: TGTGCCAGCAGTCTTATACGCGGACAGGGGATAGTGAACGGCTACACCTTC
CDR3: CASSLIRGQGIVNGYTF

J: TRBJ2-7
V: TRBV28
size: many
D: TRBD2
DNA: TGTGCCAGCAGTTTATCCGGCGGGGGGGGCGGCGAGCAGTACTTC
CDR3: CASSLSGGGGGEQYF

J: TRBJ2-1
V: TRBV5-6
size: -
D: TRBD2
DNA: TGTGCCAGCAGTCGGGAGGAGACCGTCGGCAATGAGCAGTTCTTC
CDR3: CASSREETVGNEQFF

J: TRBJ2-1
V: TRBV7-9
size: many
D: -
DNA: TGTGCCAGCAGCTTGGGGACGGGGTCCTACAATGAGCAGTTCTTC
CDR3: CASSLGTGSYNEQFF

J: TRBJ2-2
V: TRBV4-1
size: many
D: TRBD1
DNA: TGCGCCAGCAGCCTACGACAGGGTGGGACCGGGGAGCTGTTTTTT
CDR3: CASSLRQGGTGELFF